This T cell receptor beta chain derives from a study of T-cell reconstitution after alpha-beta-depleted transplantation in children (dated by TCRdb to the mid-2010s). About the study as a whole: The study quantitatively tracked T-cell immune reconstitution after TCRalphabeta/CD19-depleted allogeneic hematopoietic cell transplantation in children using TCR repertoire profiling.

Library method: PCR. Data came from an Illumina HiSeq 2500. TCR library preparation used molecular barcoding, with unique molecular identifiers applied to normalize quantification of the TCRbeta repertoire. In TCRdb, the public reads were trimmed at Q25 with fastp and aligned with MiXCR, with productive beta chains retained. Rows matching on CDR3 protein sequence are summarized as one entry with the most common DNA and genes. Recorded for this sample are 700,000 to 950,000 distinct CDR3 sequences; roughly 15% of them occurred a single time. The biggest ten clones account for around 5.3% of the sample. This clonotype was seen a few times. The antigen it binds to is not known. Nothing much larger sits one base from this clone, and base qualities are not available. General conclusions and limits of the study: Over the following months the frequencies of hyperexpanded clones went down, and after one year T-cell counts and TCRbeta diversity were mostly credited to newly produced T cells. The apparently early recovery of alphabetaT-cell counts about two months after transplant reportedly depended on only several hundred rapidly expanded clones that came from non-depleted graft cells. In some patients, the high TCRbeta diversity seen at day 60 was put down to recipient T cells and intrathymic progenitors that had survived conditioning.

The treatment or condition label, as the study defines it: allogeneic hematopoietic cell transplantation with graft depleted of TCRalphabeta T cells and CD19 B cells. The children who served as transplant recipients had been given grafts of TCRalphabeta/CD19-depleted allogeneic hematopoietic cells. Specimen: PBMCs, mostly from graft donor cells, collected 360 days after TCRalphabeta/CD19-depleted stem cell transplant. The sequence came from a male patient aged 10 to 17 who had a stem cell transplant for acute lymphoblastic leukemia, so the T cells may come from the graft donor.

The CDR3 protein is CASSEGRPLSYNEQFF. The sequenced DNA: TGCGCCAGCAGTGAAGGACGCCCTCTGTCCTACAATGAGCAGTTCTTC. The sequence is built from TRBV10-1 and TRBJ2-1; the D gene cannot be resolved reliably. The V end loses 3 bases and the J end loses 1 base, and a stretch of 13 bases separates them. The CDR3 numbers 16 residues from cysteine through phenylalanine. The DNA shown is the 48-base CDR3, in frame from base 1. Based on the germline V gene (reference sequence), the CDR1 and CDR2 sequences are WNHNN and SYGVQD.